What follows describes a single T cell receptor beta chain. As yet, its antigen is unknown. Trimming shortened V by 3 bases and J by 0 bases, and 8 bases separated the two germline ends. CDR1 is LGHDT, CDR2 YNNKEL, per germline (reference sequence). CDR3 length: 14 residues. This entry comes from a study of T cell responses to AZD1222 COVID-19 vaccine. Study-wide points: Spike was spanned by vaccine-associated CD4 TCRs, which were dominant at 160-218 and 743-854.

The table came from immunoSEQ multiplex PCR; TCRdb's copy has only in-frame clones and leaves some out. The table records 100,000 to 130,000 clones, 87% of them present only once. The specimen was peripheral blood, collected 28 days after the second AZD1222 dose. The receptor comes from an adult who received the AZD1222 COVID-19 vaccine. The chain couples TRBV3-1 (or the pseudogene TRBV3-2) to TRBJ1-2; possible D gene TRBD1, 6 bases. CDR3 nucleotides: TGTGCCAGCAGCCAGGGGGCGCCTAACTATGGCTACACCTTC. Its protein product is CASSQGAPNYGYTF.